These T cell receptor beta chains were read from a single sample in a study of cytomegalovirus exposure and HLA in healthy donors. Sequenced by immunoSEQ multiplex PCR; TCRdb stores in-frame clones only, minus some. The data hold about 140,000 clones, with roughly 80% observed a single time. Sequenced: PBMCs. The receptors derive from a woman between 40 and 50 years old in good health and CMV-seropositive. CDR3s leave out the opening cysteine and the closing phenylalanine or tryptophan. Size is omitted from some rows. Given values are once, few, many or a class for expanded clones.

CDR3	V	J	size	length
ASSLLGQVAF	TRBV28	TRBJ1-1	.	10
SVEDWGTTLAKNIQY	TRBV29-1	TRBJ2-4	.	15
ASSQWREGTDTQY	TRBV14	TRBJ2-3	.	13
ASSTGVQPQH	TRBV28	TRBJ1-5	.	10
ASSPRLTSGQETQY	TRBV10-1	TRBJ2-5	.	14
ARKGLASSTDTQY	TRBV5-3	TRBJ2-3	.	13
ASSSDRGLRVTEAF	TRBV9	TRBJ1-1	.	14
AWSSGPGTQY	TRBV30	TRBJ2-5	.	10
ASSVTGGDYGYT	TRBV6-5	TRBJ1-2	.	12
ASSLSRADYNEQF	TRBV7-9	TRBJ2-1	.	13
ASSSRTANYGYT	TRBV7-2	TRBJ1-2	.	12
AWRRGRSSGANVLT	TRBV30	TRBJ2-6	few	14
SVIPSDRLDTQY	TRBV29-1	TRBJ2-3	.	12
ASSVVQGGRETQY	TRBV9	TRBJ2-5	.	13
AISNNGENTEAF	TRBV10-3	TRBJ1-1	few	12
ASRLDRGHQPQH	TRBV6-4	TRBJ1-5	.	12
ASGLGDTSYNEQF	TRBV12-5	TRBJ2-1	.	13
ASSFDRGNQPQH	TRBV7-9	TRBJ1-5	.	12
ASSSRGWNTEAF	TRBV27	TRBJ1-1	.	12
ASSLASDEQY	TRBV7-2	TRBJ2-7	.	10
ASRGDSNYGYT	TRBV23-1	TRBJ1-2	.	11
ASRLRGTYTEAF	TRBV19	TRBJ1-1	.	12
ASSYDWRGGTDTQY	TRBV6-5	TRBJ2-3	.	14
ASSFTRQGASYGYT	TRBV2	TRBJ1-2	.	14
ASSLESSGNEQF	TRBV11-3	TRBJ2-1	.	12
ASSPLTGQETQY	TRBV2	TRBJ2-5	.	12
ASSSTPGLEGEQY	TRBV11-2	TRBJ2-7	.	13
ASSLSNRVDEKLF	TRBV7-9	TRBJ1-4	.	13
ASSFWDRVVPTEAF	TRBV5-4	TRBJ1-1	once	14
ASSLTLSTDSSGNTIY	TRBV19	TRBJ1-3	.	16
AISDRTANTEAF	TRBV10-3	TRBJ1-1	few	12
ASSSRTGAPLYEQY	TRBV5-6	TRBJ2-7	.	14
ASSTSGGTYEQY	TRBV25-1	TRBJ2-7	few	12
ASSQRTAAGEQF	TRBV4-1	TRBJ2-1	.	12
ASSPRQGAGAKNIQY	TRBV5-1	TRBJ2-4	.	15
ASSSIGRAAGELF	TRBV5-4	TRBJ2-2	.	13
ASSPNRGPGNTIY	TRBV18	TRBJ1-3	.	13
ASSGQGEETQY	TRBV10-2	TRBJ2-5	.	11
AWSPKQGLFSYEQY	TRBV30	TRBJ2-7	.	14
ASSAAGFHEQY	TRBV2	TRBJ2-7	.	11
ASSLARMDYNEQF	TRBV7-6	TRBJ2-1	.	13
ASTPLPGNQPQH	TRBV19	TRBJ1-5	.	12
ASSLGRGGEQY	TRBV11-2	TRBJ2-7	.	11
ASSPFGDTQY	TRBV27	TRBJ2-3	.	10
ASSPGGAHGNTIY	TRBV7-7	TRBJ1-3	.	13
ASSSTGGWVGYT	TRBV27	TRBJ1-2	.	12
ASSLDGRPQETQY	TRBV7-3	TRBJ2-5	.	13